There are a few counts of the clone carrying this TCR beta chain. The data were obtained in a study of identical twins. TCRdb independently ran MiXCR on the 5' RACE reads; one entry per CDR3 protein. Altogether 200,000 to 300,000 distinct CDR3 sequences are present, approximately 7.9% being singletons, with the ten largest covering around 5%. The germline gives CDR1 PRHDT, CDR2 FYEKMQ (reference sequence). This CDR3 has 16 residues. V lost 2 bases to trimming and J lost 3 bases; unmatched junction nucleotides: 7. The same data also went into a second study, on yellow fever vaccine responses in identical twins.

This TCR came from a woman in her late teens or twenties in good health. This sequence joins TRBV13 and TRBJ2-1; 7 bases are a match to TRBD2. Sequenced sample: CD8+ T cells sorted from blood. Here the CDR3 DNA reads TGTGCCAGCAGCTTATTCACGGGCGGGAGCTACAATGAGCAGTTCTTC. Encoded protein: CASSLFTGGSYNEQFF.